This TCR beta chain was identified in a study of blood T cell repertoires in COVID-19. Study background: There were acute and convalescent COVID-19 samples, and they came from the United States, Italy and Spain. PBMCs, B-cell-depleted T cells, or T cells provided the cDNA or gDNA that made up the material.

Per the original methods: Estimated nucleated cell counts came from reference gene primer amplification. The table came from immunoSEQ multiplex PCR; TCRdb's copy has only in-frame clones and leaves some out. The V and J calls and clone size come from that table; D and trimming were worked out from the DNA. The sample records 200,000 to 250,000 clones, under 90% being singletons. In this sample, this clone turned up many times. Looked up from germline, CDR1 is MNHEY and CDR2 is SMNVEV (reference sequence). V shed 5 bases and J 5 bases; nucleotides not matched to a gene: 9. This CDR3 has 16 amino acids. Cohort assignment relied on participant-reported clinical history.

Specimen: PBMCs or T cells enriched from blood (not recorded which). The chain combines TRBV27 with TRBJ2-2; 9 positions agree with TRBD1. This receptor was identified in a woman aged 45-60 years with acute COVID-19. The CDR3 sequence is CASSPLGTGSTGELFF. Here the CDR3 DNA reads TGTGCCAGCAGTCCCTTAGGGACAGGGAGTACCGGGGAGCTGTTTTTT.